One and the same sample provided the 6 T cell receptor beta chains below, sequenced in a study of T-cell memory formation after mild COVID-19. TCRdb reprocessed the 5' RACE reads with MiXCR, giving one entry per CDR3 protein. The sample gives fewer than 650,000 distinct CDR3 sequences, about 20% of which show up once; around 8.4% is in the top ten. Sequencing used PBMCs or a T cell subset sorted from them (not recorded which). The receptors originated from an adult woman who had mild COVID-19 (a few samples of this study predate the infection). Cell type and time point are not known.

This chain uses TRBV5-6 with TRBJ2-7, with TRBD1 matching 10 bases. CDR1 is SGHDT and CDR2 is YYEEEE in the germline V gene. The junction had 3 bases not matched to a gene; V was cut back by 1 base and J by 2 bases. CDR3 size: 15 residues. This CDR3 is CASSLRQGAAYEQYF. The CDR3 coding sequence is TGTGCCAGCAGCTTGCGACAGGGGGCAGCCTACGAGCAGTACTTC.

The chain couples TRBV4-1 to TRBJ2-3, with unresolved D. Germline V gene data show CDR1 as MGHRA and CDR2 as YSYEKL. The CDR3 is 19 amino acids. V lost 0 bases and J lost 6, with 25 bases in between. DNA for the CDR3: TGCGCCAGCAGCCAAGATCTTCTACGGTGGCGGTTCCTCAAGGATACGCAGTATTTT. Translating gives CASSQDLLRWRFLKDTQYF.

There are a few counts of this clonotype. The genes are TRBV9 and TRBJ2-5; a possible D gene is TRBD1 (6 bases). This CDR3 has 15 residues. Trimming removed 4 bases at V and 1 base at J, with 14 bases between. The germline V gene has CDR1 SGDLS and CDR2 YYNGEE. CDR3 coding DNA: TGTGCCAGCAGCCCAGGGGTCAGGGCCCAAGAGACCCAGTACTTC. Protein product: CASSPGVRAQETQYF.

The chain joins TRBV2 to TRBJ2-3; 8 nucleotides match TRBD1. Germline V CDR1 and CDR2: SNHLY, FYNNEI. The CDR3 is made up of 15 amino acids. Losses at the gene ends were 7 bases for V and 7 bases for J; bases not matched to a gene: 13. As DNA, the CDR3 is TGTGCCAGCACCGAGGGGCAGGGGGCTGTAAATACGCAGTATTTT. Its translation is CASTEGQGAVNTQYF.

This clonotype was seen ten or more times. This chain's CDR3 is CASSPGDGYTF. CDR3 in DNA: TGTGCCAGCTCACCGGGGGATGGCTACACCTTC. The chain recombines TRBV18 with TRBJ1-2; D might be TRBD1 (5 bases). V was shortened by 3 bases and J by 6 bases, with 5 bases between the two germline ends. The V gene's germline CDR1 is KGHSH and CDR2 LQKENI. This CDR3 comprises 11 residues.

This clonotype turned up a few times. The genes are TRBV19 and TRBJ2-1; TRBD2 is a possible D gene (6 bases). Germline V CDR1 and CDR2: LNHDA, SQIVND (reference sequence). The CDR3 length is 15 residues. V was shortened by 5 bases and J by 1 base, with 12 bases between the two germline ends. As DNA, the CDR3 is TGTGCCAGTAGTTTAGGGGACTTTTCCTACAATGAGCAGTTCTTC. This translates into CASSLGDFSYNEQFF.